Listed here is a single T cell receptor beta chain. The entry originates in a study of neoadjuvant anti-PD-1 for oral cavity cancer. Measured with immunoSEQ multiplex PCR; TCRdb has only the in-frame clones, and not every one. This sample carries about 12,000 clones, about two thirds of them seen once, and the ten largest clones take more than 2%. Time point indicated: after neoadjuvant nivolumab, at surgical resection. The patients had HPV-negative, locally advanced oral cavity squamous cell carcinoma. The CDR3 contains 11 residues. CDR1 and CDR2 from the germline V gene are MNHEY and SVGAGI. Trimming took off 9 bases at V and 8 bases at J, with 10 bases between the two ends.

The sample was PBMCs, taken after nivolumab (anti-PD-1) treatment. The origin of this receptor is a person aged 35 to 85 with oral cavity squamous cell carcinoma. The chain is built from TRBV6-5 and TRBJ2-2; D gene uncertain. In DNA form, the CDR3 reads TGTGCCAGTTACGCCGTTGGGGAGCTGTTTTTT. Protein: CASYAVGELFF.